Listed below are T cell receptor beta chains from one sample, sequenced in a study of pediatric ulcerative colitis. Generated by immunoSEQ multiplex PCR, the TCRdb table keeps only in-frame clones and is missing some. The sample lists approximately 22,000 clones; over 60% were seen once. What was sequenced was gut tissue. The receptors shown here come from a boy aged 5-17 years with severe ulcerative colitis. The CDR3 runs from the conserved cysteine through the conserved F or W. The D gene is left open where the match is weak. Clone size is shown for a subset of rows, as once, few, many or a class of expanded clone.

J	size	V	D	DNA	CDR3
TRBJ1-1	.	TRBV10-3	.	TGTGCCATCAGTGAGTCGGGCAAGAACACTGAAGCTTTCTTT	CAISESGKNTEAFF
TRBJ1-2	.	TRBV30	.	TGTGCCTGGATGGGGGATACGTATGGCTACACCTTC	CAWMGDTYGYTF
TRBJ1-2	.	TRBV5-4	.	TGTGCCAGCAGCTTGGAAGGCTACACCTTC	CASSLEGYTF
TRBJ1-2	.	TRBV5-6	TRBD1	TGTGCCAGCAGAAATTTGGAGGGACAGGGGGCTTTTGGCTACACCTTC	CASRNLEGQGAFGYTF
TRBJ1-5	.	TRBV4-3	.	TGCGCCAGCAGCCAAGACAGGGATCAGCCCCAGCATTTT	CASSQDRDQPQHF
TRBJ1-1	few	TRBV10-3	.	TGTGCCATCAGTGAGTCGATCCACTCTTCTGAAGCTTTCTTT	CAISESIHSSEAFF
TRBJ2-7	.	TRBV4-1	.	TGCGCCAGCAGCCAGTCCGGGAGTCCCAGCTCCTACGAGCAGTACTTC	CASSQSGSPSSYEQYF
TRBJ2-1	once	TRBV14	TRBD2	TGTGCCAGCAGCGGAAGGGAAAGCGGGGGCGCCCGTTGGTACAATGAGCAGTTCTTC	CASSGRESGGARWYNEQFF
TRBJ2-7	.	TRBV6-6	.	TGTGCCAGCAGTTCTGAAAGGGGCTACGAGCAGTACTTC	CASSSERGYEQYF
TRBJ2-5	.	TRBV4-1	.	TGCGCCAGCAGCCAAGATCGGAGTAGTGGCCTAGCGGAGACCCAGTACTTC	CASSQDRSSGLAETQYF
TRBJ2-1	.	TRBV27	TRBD2	TGTGCCAGCAGTCTAAGGGGGATAGCGGGGTCCTACAATGAGCAGTTCTTC	CASSLRGIAGSYNEQFF
TRBJ2-3	.	TRBV5-1	.	TGCGCCAGCAGCGAAAACACCCCCCCCGATACGCAGTATTTT	CASSENTPPDTQYF
TRBJ1-2	.	TRBV7-9	.	TGTGCCGGGAGGGGGGAGGCGATCCATGGCTACACCTTC	CAGRGEAIHGYTF
TRBJ1-1	large	TRBV19	TRBD1	TGTGCCAGTAGTGCTCCCCCAGGGGGATGGACTGAAGCTTTCTTT	CASSAPPGGWTEAFF
TRBJ1-2	.	TRBV7-8	TRBD1	TGTGCCAGCGGGGACAGGGGCTTATATGGCTACACCTTC	CASGDRGLYGYTF
TRBJ1-2	once	TRBV2	.	TGTGCCAGCAGGGGGGACATTAGCCTTAACTATGGCTACACCTTC	CASRGDISLNYGYTF
TRBJ2-1	.	TRBV19	.	TGTGCCAGTAGTAGGATTACGGGGAGTTTCAGCTCCTACAATGAGCAGTTCTTC	CASSRITGSFSSYNEQFF
TRBJ1-3	few	TRBV19	.	TGTGCCAGCTCATGGGGTTTTCTTACCTCTGGAAACACCATATATTTT	CASSWGFLTSGNTIYF
TRBJ2-2	.	TRBV5-5	.	TGTGCCAGCAGCCGTCCAGGGACGGGCACCGGGGAGCTGTTTTTT	CASSRPGTGTGELFF
TRBJ1-1	.	TRBV11-2	.	TGTGCCAGCAGCTTAGTTGTGAACACTGAAGCTTTCTTT	CASSLVVNTEAFF
TRBJ1-1	few	TRBV30	.	TGTGCCTGGAGTGACACCCCGACTGAAGCTTTCTTT	CAWSDTPTEAFF
TRBJ1-2	.	TRBV6-5	.	TGTGCCAGCCGTAGAGGGGCAGGGCGCTATGGCTACACCTTC	CASRRGAGRYGYTF
TRBJ2-2	.	TRBV2	.	TGTGCCAGCAGTGAAGTCGGGCCGAACACCGGGGAGCTGTTTTTT	CASSEVGPNTGELFF
TRBJ1-4	.	TRBV7-6	.	TGTGCCAGCAGCAGGGGCCAGGCCGCAACTAATGAAAAACTGTTTTTT	CASSRGQAATNEKLFF
TRBJ1-5	.	TRBV28	.	TGTGCCAGCAGCCGGTTCAATCAGCCCCAGCATTTT	CASSRFNQPQHF
TRBJ2-7	.	TRBV21-1	.	TGTGCCAGCAGCCCTACCGACTCCTACGAGCAGTACTTC	CASSPTDSYEQYF
TRBJ1-1	.	TRBV6-1	.	TGTGCCAGCAGACGAGGGAGCACTGAAGCTTTCTTT	CASRRGSTEAFF
TRBJ2-2	few	TRBV29-1	.	TGCAGCGTTGGATCGGGACATAGTTCAACCGGGGAGCTGTTTTTT	CSVGSGHSSTGELFF
TRBJ1-1	.	TRBV6-1	.	TGTGCCAGCATGCAGGGGACTGAAGCTTTCTTT	CASMQGTEAFF
TRBJ1-1	.	TRBV2	.	TGTGCCAGCAGTGAATTGGGCAGTTTGAACACTGAAGCTTTCTTT	CASSELGSLNTEAFF
TRBJ1-1	.	TRBV19	.	TGTGCCAGTAGTGGCCCCTCATGGGGGGGCGGGGGTGAAGCTTTCTTT	CASSGPSWGGGGEAFF
TRBJ1-1	few	TRBV6-1	.	TGTGCCAGCAGTGAGACAGAGAACACTGAAGCTTTCTTT	CASSETENTEAFF
TRBJ2-7	.	TRBV6-1	TRBD2	TGTGCCAGCAGTGAACCGTCCGGGACTAGGCCCTACGAGCAGTACTTC	CASSEPSGTRPYEQYF
TRBJ2-1	few	TRBV10-2	TRBD2	TGCGCCAGTCAGCCCGGACTAGCGGGGGTCGGGGAGCAGTTCTTC	CASQPGLAGVGEQFF
TRBJ1-1	.	TRBV11-2	.	TGTGCCAGCAGCCTAGGGGCAGTGGCTTTCTTT	CASSLGAVAFF
TRBJ2-3	.	TRBV5-4	.	TGTGCCAGCAGCTTGGGGCAGGGGCCAGATACGCAGTATTTT	CASSLGQGPDTQYF
TRBJ2-2	.	TRBV2	.	TGTGCCAGCTTGGAAGGGCCGGGCACCGGGGAGCTGTTTTTT	CASLEGPGTGELFF